One sample yielded the 16 T cell receptor beta chains listed below, sequenced in a study of human T cells and chemical hapten exposure. The time point denotes: pre-sensitization, week 0. Specified treatment: therapeutic diphenylcyclopropenone sensitization with weekly scalp DPC. Via MiXCR, TCRdb re-called the RACE reads, giving one row per CDR3 protein. The data contain fewer than 300,000 distinct CDR3 sequences, over 7.5% of them seen just once; the ten biggest clones take up about 1.2%. Source: whole blood, taken in connection with sensitization to the hapten diphenylcyclopropenone (DPC). The receptors shown here come from a man aged 18-30 years with alopecia areata. Some clones in this sample may be carry-over from other donors' samples.

This clonotype was seen only a few times. The chain joins TRBV24-1 to TRBJ1-1, with unresolved D. V dropped 5 bases and J dropped 6 bases, with 12 bases sitting between them. In germline, CDR1 is KGHDR, CDR2 SFDVKD. This CDR3 region has 13 residues. CDR3 nucleotide sequence: TGTGCCACCAGTGCCGCAGGCACAGCTGAAGCTTTCTTT. It yields the protein CATSAAGTAEAFF.

V and J are TRBV2 and TRBJ1-6; 7 bases fit TRBD1. There are 16 residues in the CDR3. Trimming took 6 bases from V and 5 from J; bases not matched to a gene: 10. CDR1 and CDR2 (germline): SNHLY, FYNNEI. The CDR3 region has the DNA TGTGCCAGCAGAAAAACAGGGGCGCTAGATAATTCACCCCTCCACTTT. Translated: CASRKTGALDNSPLHF.

This CDR3 is CASSSRPTGNTGELFF. CDR3 DNA sequence: TGCGCCAGCAGCTCTAGACCGACAGGTAACACCGGGGAGCTGTTTTTT. The V gene is TRBV5-1, the J gene TRBJ2-2, with a tentative D call TRBD1 (6 bases). Trimming took off 3 bases at V and 2 bases at J, with 14 bases between the two ends. The CDR3 extends over 16 amino acids. CDR1 is SGHRS and CDR2 is YFSETQ in the germline V gene.

This clonotype occurred many times. The J gene is TRBJ2-2, the V gene TRBV10-2; TRBD2 aligns across 7 bases. Trimming at V came to 3 bases and at J to 6 bases, leaving 4 bases not matched to a gene. Germline-derived CDR1 and CDR2 are WSHSY and SAAADI. This CDR3 region has 14 residues. The CDR3: CASSEGRAAGELFF. The DNA of the CDR3 is TGCGCCAGCAGTGAAGGGAGGGCGGCCGGGGAGCTGTTTTTT.

This clonotype came up many times. The V call is TRBV6-2 or TRBV6-3, the J call TRBJ1-2; D unresolved. This CDR3 has 12 amino acids. Trimming removed 4 bases from V and 5 bases from J, with 8 bases in between. In germline, CDR1 is MNHEY, CDR2 SVGEGT. The CDR3 region has the DNA TGTGCCAGCAGTTTTCCGGGATATGGCTACACCTTC. This encodes CASSFPGYGYTF.

The V and J genes are TRBV4-3 and TRBJ1-5; no firm D call. Deletions cut 0 bases from V and 6 bases from J, with 12 bases between. Per germline, CDR1 LGHNA and CDR2 YSLEER. The CDR3 is 15 amino acids. The DNA of the CDR3 is TGCGCCAGCAGCCAAGATGACCTGGGAGGTCAGCCCCAGCATTTT. The encoded protein is CASSQDDLGGQPQHF.

This clonotype has more than one count but fewer than ten. V usage is TRBV28 and J usage is TRBJ2-1; unclear D gene. V was clipped by 11 bases and J by 2 bases, with 16 bases between them. The length of the CDR3 is 14 residues. Germline V gene lookup returns CDR1 MDHEN and CDR2 SYDVKM. Written as DNA, the CDR3 is TGTGCCGGACGGCGGCTCCTAACCTACAATGAGCAGTTCTTC. This encodes CAGRRLLTYNEQFF.

This clonotype has only a few counts. The rearrangement links TRBV20-1 to TRBJ2-5; D unclear. Germline CDR1 reads DFQATT; CDR2 reads SNEGSKA (reference sequence). The V and J ends lost 0 bases and 6 bases respectively, with 8 bases between them. The CDR3 runs 12 residues. The CDR3 DNA sequence: TGCAGTGCTAGAGAAATCCGGCAGACCCAGTACTTC. It codes for CSAREIRQTQYF.

This clonotype was observed many times. This chain links TRBV9 with TRBJ2-1; D unclear. Germline assignment: CDR1 SGDLS and CDR2 YYNGEE. The CDR3 has 16 amino acids. Trimming left V 4 bases short and J 3 bases short, with 17 bases between. This CDR3 is CASSPTSGPHYNEQFF. The CDR3 bases are TGTGCCAGCAGCCCCACCTCCGGGCCACACTACAATGAGCAGTTCTTC.

This clonotype has a handful of counts. This chain uses TRBV12-3 or TRBV12-4 with TRBJ1-2; 7 bases align to TRBD1. V gave up 4 bases and J gave up 3 bases; unmatched junction bases: 2. The length of the CDR3 is 13 residues. CDR3 residues: CASSWGQYYGYTF. CDR3 in DNA: TGTGCCAGCAGTTGGGGACAGTACTATGGCTACACCTTC.

This clonotype has only a few counts. The chain joins TRBV6-6 to TRBJ1-5, with TRBD1 identical over 9 bases. This CDR3 has 14 residues. Per germline, CDR1 MNHNY and CDR2 SVGAGI (reference sequence). V shed 9 bases, J shed 7 bases, and the junction held 10 bases outside the gene matches. The CDR3 DNA follows: TGTGCCAGTTCGCCGGACAGGGGTTGGCAGCCCCAGCATTTT. It is translated as CASSPDRGWQPQHF.

This clonotype was observed at least ten times. The V and J genes are TRBV12-3 or TRBV12-4 and TRBJ2-1; 14 bases line up with TRBD2. After removal of 6 bases from V and 2 bases from J, the junction contained 0 bases not matched to a gene. This CDR3 has 15 residues. CDR3: CASRTSGGAYNEQFF. The CDR3 DNA follows: TGTGCCAGCAGGACTAGCGGGGGGGCCTACAATGAGCAGTTCTTC.

This chain links TRBV15 with TRBJ2-4; 7 nucleotides align to TRBD1. V lost 3 bases and J lost 2; bases outside the gene matches: 4. Germline-derived CDR1 and CDR2 are LNHNV and YYDKDF (reference sequence). The CDR3 length is 15 residues. In DNA, the CDR3 is TGTGCCACCAGCAGCGAACAGGGGACCAAAAACATTCAGTACTTC. Translated, it gives CATSSEQGTKNIQYF.

This clonotype was picked up many times. This chain uses TRBV12-3 or TRBV12-4 with TRBJ1-5; TRBD1 agrees at 10 bases. The CDR3 has 20 residues. Trimming cost V 4 bases and J 0 bases; bases outside gene matches: 15. This CDR3 is CASSSPAQDRGGSSNQPQHF. CDR3 nucleotides: TGTGCCAGCAGTTCCCCCGCCCAGGACAGGGGGGGATCTAGCAATCAGCCCCAGCATTTT.

This clonotype has ten or more counts. The chain recombines TRBV7-9 with TRBJ1-2; D remains ambiguous. The CDR3 runs to 16 residues. Trimming cost V 2 bases and J 5 bases, with 18 bases left between them. In germline, CDR1 is SEHNR, CDR2 FQNEAQ (reference sequence). The CDR3 sequence: CASSLYGEGLEYGYTF. The CDR3 nucleotides are TGTGCCAGCAGCTTATATGGGGAGGGCCTTGAGTATGGCTACACCTTC.

The sample holds a few counts of this clonotype. The chain has TRBV14 and TRBJ1-6, with D hard to call. There are 14 residues in the CDR3. Germline CDR1 SGHDN, CDR2 FVKESK. Trimming took 1 base from V and 6 from J, leaving 7 bases between them. This CDR3 is CASSQAWANSPLHF. The CDR3 coding sequence is TGTGCCAGCAGCCAAGCTTGGGCTAATTCACCCCTCCACTTT.